The clone carrying this TCR beta chain was seen ten or more times. Lactation, pregnancy, other autoimmune disease or uncontrolled infection excluded patients. Authors of the study amplified TCR beta CDR3 regions from RNA transcripts. Using the HTBI primer set, a first-round RT-PCR was run on the TCR CDR3. Each CDR3 protein gets one entry after TCRdb re-called the multiplex PCR reads with MiXCR. In the table there are 500,000 to 700,000 distinct CDR3 sequences, 16% of which are singletons. This sample was taken from a study of T cells in Graves' hyperthyroidism and ophthalmopathy. This CDR3 comprises 15 residues. CDR1 and CDR2 (germline): SGHRS, YFSETQ. Deletions cut 0 bases from V and 0 bases from J, with 9 bases between.

The specimen sequenced was blood. The chain uses TRBV5-1 and TRBJ1-2; D is uncertain. The clonotype was recovered from a young woman with Graves' hyperthyroidism. The CDR3 DNA follows: TGCGCCAGCAGCTTGGCCAGAGGGACTAACTATGGCTACACCTTC. Its translation is CASSLARGTNYGYTF.